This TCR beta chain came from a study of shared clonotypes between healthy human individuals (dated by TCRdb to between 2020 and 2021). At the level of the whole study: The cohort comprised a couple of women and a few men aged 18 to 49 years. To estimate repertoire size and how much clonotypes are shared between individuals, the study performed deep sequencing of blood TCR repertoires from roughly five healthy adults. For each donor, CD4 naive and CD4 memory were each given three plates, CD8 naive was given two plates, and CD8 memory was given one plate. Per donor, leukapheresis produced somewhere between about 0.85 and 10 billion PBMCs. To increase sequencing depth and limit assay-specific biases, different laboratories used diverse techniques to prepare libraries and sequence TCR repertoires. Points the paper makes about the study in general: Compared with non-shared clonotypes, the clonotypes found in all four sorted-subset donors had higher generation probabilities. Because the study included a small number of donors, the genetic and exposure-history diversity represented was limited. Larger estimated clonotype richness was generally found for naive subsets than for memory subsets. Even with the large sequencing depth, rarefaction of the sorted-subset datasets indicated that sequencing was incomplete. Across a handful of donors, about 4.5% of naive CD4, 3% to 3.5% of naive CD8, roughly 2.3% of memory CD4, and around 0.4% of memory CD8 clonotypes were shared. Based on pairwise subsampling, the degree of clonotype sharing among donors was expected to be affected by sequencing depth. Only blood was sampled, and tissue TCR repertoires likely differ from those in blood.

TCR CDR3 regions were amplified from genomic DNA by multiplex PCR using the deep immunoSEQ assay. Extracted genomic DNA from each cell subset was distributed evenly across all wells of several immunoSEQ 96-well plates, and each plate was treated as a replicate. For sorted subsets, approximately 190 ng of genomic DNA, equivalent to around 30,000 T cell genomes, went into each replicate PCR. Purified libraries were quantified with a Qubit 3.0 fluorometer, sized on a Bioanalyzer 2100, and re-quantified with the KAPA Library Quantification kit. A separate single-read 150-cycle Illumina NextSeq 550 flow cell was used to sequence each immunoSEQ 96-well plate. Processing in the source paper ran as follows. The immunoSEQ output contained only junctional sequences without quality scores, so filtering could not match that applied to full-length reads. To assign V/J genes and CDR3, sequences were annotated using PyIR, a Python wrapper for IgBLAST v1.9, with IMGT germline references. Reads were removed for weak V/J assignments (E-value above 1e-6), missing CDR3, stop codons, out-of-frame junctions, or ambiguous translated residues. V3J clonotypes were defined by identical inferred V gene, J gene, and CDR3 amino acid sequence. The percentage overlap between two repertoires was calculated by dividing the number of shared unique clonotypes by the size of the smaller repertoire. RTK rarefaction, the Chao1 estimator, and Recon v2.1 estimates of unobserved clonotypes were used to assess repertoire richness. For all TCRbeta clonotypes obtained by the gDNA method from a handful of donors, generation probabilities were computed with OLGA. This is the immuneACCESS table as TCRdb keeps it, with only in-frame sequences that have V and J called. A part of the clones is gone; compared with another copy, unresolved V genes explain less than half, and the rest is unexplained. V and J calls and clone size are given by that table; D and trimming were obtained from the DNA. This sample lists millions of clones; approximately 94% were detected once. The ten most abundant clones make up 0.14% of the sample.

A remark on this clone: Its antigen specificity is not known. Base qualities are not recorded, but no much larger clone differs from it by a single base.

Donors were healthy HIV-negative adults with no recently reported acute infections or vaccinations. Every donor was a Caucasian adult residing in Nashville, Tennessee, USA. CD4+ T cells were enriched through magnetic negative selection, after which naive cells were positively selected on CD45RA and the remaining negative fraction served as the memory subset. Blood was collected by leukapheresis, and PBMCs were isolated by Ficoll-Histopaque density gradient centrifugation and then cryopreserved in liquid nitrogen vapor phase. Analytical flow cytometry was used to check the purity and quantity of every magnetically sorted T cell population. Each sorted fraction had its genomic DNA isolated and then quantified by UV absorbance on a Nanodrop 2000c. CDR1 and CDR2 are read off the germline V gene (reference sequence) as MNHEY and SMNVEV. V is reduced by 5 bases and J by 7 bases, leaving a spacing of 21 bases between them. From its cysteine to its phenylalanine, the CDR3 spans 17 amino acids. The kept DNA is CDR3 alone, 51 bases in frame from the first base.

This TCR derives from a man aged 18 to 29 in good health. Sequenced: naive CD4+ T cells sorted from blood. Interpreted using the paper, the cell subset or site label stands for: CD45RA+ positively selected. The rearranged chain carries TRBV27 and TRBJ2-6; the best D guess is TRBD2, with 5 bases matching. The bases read TGTGCCAGCAGTCCCACCCCTAACCGAGGGTTAGCCAACGTCCTGACTTTC. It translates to CASSPTPNRGLANVLTF.